The 12 T cell receptor beta chains in this list originate from one sample, sequenced in a study of blood T cell repertoires in COVID-19 (dated by TCRdb to about 2020). Libraries were constructed by the immunoSEQ multiplex PCR assay. Imported from immuneACCESS, the table was reduced by TCRdb to in-frame sequences with V and J called. These copies leave out some clones; in studies compared against another copy, an unresolved V gene accounts for under half, and the cause of the remainder is not known. Across this sample there are around 230,000 clones, with 70% to 90% seen only once. The leading ten clones occupy roughly 0.69% of the sample. The sequencing input was peripheral blood. Source of these receptors: a man aged 35-49 years with acute or convalescent COVID-19.

In regard to this clone: This specimen includes other DNA sequences encoding the same CDR3. This chain links TRBV12-3 or TRBV12-4 with TRBJ1-5; no reliable D call. The CDR3 is 11 amino acids. V shed 5 bases and J shed 3 bases, with 2 bases lying between them. CDR3 residues: CASSLNQPQHF. The CDR3 DNA sequence: TGTGCCAGCAGTCTCAATCAGCCCCAGCATTTT.

The V and J genes are TRBV5-1 and TRBJ2-1, with a possible D match to TRBD2 (6 bases). Trimming pared 4 bases from V and 0 bases from J, leaving 17 bases between. CDR1 is SGHRS and CDR2 is YFSETQ in the germline V gene. CDR3 length equals 17 residues. CDR3 in DNA: TGCGCCAGCAGCCCGGGGGTGACGGGCAGCTCCTACAATGAGCAGTTCTTC. This codes for CASSPGVTGSSYNEQFF.

The DNA of the CDR3 is TGTGCCAGCAGTGCCGACCCAGGGACCCAGTACTTC. Translated, it gives CASSADPGTQYF. The chain uses TRBV2 and TRBJ2-5; no firm D call. Deletions cut 4 bases from V and 7 bases from J, with 10 bases between. Germline V gene sequence: CDR1 SNHLY, CDR2 FYNNEI. This CDR3 has 12 amino acids.

CDR3 DNA: TGTGCCAGCAGCCCAGGGACAGGGGATCAGCCCCAGCATTTT. Its protein product is CASSPGTGDQPQHF. The V gene is TRBV5-5, the J gene TRBJ1-5; 10 bases line up with TRBD1. Trimming took 4 bases from V and 5 from J; bases not matched to a gene: 3. CDR3 length equals 14 residues. Germline loops: CDR1 SGHKS, CDR2 YYEKEE (reference sequence).

The sample holds one count of this clone. V gene TRBV7-9 combines with J gene TRBJ2-5; tentative D call: TRBD1 (6 bases). The CDR3 contains 16 residues. The germline V gene encodes CDR1 SEHNR and CDR2 FQNEAQ (reference sequence). V gave up 1 base and J gave up 2 bases, with 14 bases separating them. The CDR3 sequence is CASSLVWEQGQETQYF. The CDR3, as DNA: TGTGCCAGCAGCTTAGTTTGGGAGCAGGGGCAAGAGACCCAGTACTTC.

The chain has TRBV19 and TRBJ1-6, with D unresolved. V dropped 5 bases and J dropped 7 bases, with 6 bases sitting between them. The germline gives CDR1 LNHDA, CDR2 SQIVND (reference sequence). The CDR3 loop spans 12 amino acids. The DNA of the CDR3 is TGTGCCAGTAGTGTGGAGAATTCACCCCTCCACTTT. Translating gives CASSVENSPLHF.

The V gene is TRBV27, the J gene TRBJ1-2, with TRBD1 matching over 10 bases. The CDR3 length is 15 residues. Germline-derived CDR1 and CDR2 are MNHEY and SMNVEV (reference sequence). Germline trimming cut 4 bases from V and 7 bases from J; bases unmatched to any gene: 9. CDR3 in DNA: TGTGCCAGCAGTTCTCTCGGACAGGGGGAAGCTGGCTACACCTTC. It codes for CASSSLGQGEAGYTF.

V usage is TRBV4-2 and J usage is TRBJ2-7; 12 nucleotides align to TRBD2. CDR1 LGHNA and CDR2 YNFKEQ come from the germline V gene. The CDR3 extends over 18 amino acids. V was clipped by 0 bases and J by 0 bases; unmatched bases: 6. The CDR3 bases are TGTGCCAGCAGCCAAGATGCTAGCGGGAGGGCGCTCTCCTACGAGCAGTACTTC. Amino acids: CASSQDASGRALSYEQYF.

The chain has TRBV28 and TRBJ2-2, with 8 positions matching TRBD1. Unmatched junction bases numbered 12, after V lost 5 bases and J lost 7 bases. The CDR3 length is 16 residues. CDR1 is MDHEN, CDR2 SYDVKM, per germline. CDR3 sequence: CASSRPGQAGVGELFF. The DNA for the CDR3 is TGTGCCAGCAGTCGTCCGGGACAGGCAGGAGTCGGGGAGCTGTTTTTT.

The chain joins TRBV5-6 to TRBJ1-1; 8 bases match TRBD1. Looked up from germline, CDR1 is SGHDT and CDR2 is YYEEEE. J gave up 6 bases and V 3 bases, and 4 bases lay outside the gene matches. The CDR3 sequence is 13 residues long. The CDR3 spells CASSSGGTAEAFF. CDR3 bases: TGTGCCAGCAGCTCAGGGGGCACCGCTGAAGCTTTCTTT.

The gene calls are TRBV6-5 and TRBJ2-3; D may be TRBD1 (6 bases). Germline-derived CDR1 and CDR2 are MNHEY and SVGAGI. V lost 2 bases and J 1 base, leaving 10 bases between the germline ends. This CDR3 has 15 residues. The CDR3 protein is CASSYQGSGTDTQYF. Here the CDR3 DNA reads TGTGCCAGCAGTTACCAGGGGAGCGGCACAGATACGCAGTATTTT.

This clone was counted once. The DNA of the CDR3 is TGCGCCAGCAGCCAAGCCTCAGGACAGGGGGCGGATTCACCCCTCCACTTT. It specifies CASSQASGQGADSPLHF. The gene calls are TRBV4-1 and TRBJ1-6; the match to TRBD1 covers 11 bases. V shed 1 base, J shed 8 bases, and the junction held 7 bases outside the gene matches. This CDR3 region has 17 residues. In germline, CDR1 is MGHRA, CDR2 YSYEKL.